The entry below describes one T cell receptor beta chain. These data originate in a study of blood T cell repertoires in COVID-19. Study-level information: The cDNA or gDNA used as material had been derived from T cells, B-cell-depleted T cells, or PBMCs.

Using immunoSEQ multiplex PCR, the repertoire was profiled, and TCRdb retains in-frame clones only, with some absent. Of about 330,000 clones detected, roughly 86% appear once; the ten largest clones hold about 1.7%. The material sequenced was peripheral blood. The receptor comes from a woman aged 45-65 years with acute or convalescent COVID-19.

The CDR3, as DNA: TGTGCCAGCGCTCCGGGACAGGGGTCCTACGAGCAGTACTTC. It is translated as CASAPGQGSYEQYF. This chain uses TRBV18 with TRBJ2-7; 10 nucleotides line up with TRBD1. CDR1 KGHSH and CDR2 LQKENI come from the germline V gene. CDR3 size: 14 residues. The V segment lost 8 bases and the J segment 1 base; nucleotides outside the gene matches: 5.